Reported below is one TCR beta chain. The CDR3 has 13 residues. In germline, CDR1 is SSHAT, CDR2 FNYEAQ (reference sequence). J was trimmed by 7 bases and V by 5 bases; bases with no gene match: 4. The source of the sample is a study of T cells in localized non-small cell lung cancer. Sequencing was performed with immunoSEQ multiplex PCR; in TCRdb, only in-frame clones are kept and a portion is missing. The data contain approximately 41,000 clones, roughly nine tenths of them singletons. The chain links TRBV7-7 to TRBJ2-1; 8 nucleotides agree with TRBD2. The receptor was isolated from a woman between 18 and 55 years old with stage III lung adenocarcinoma. The material was peripheral blood, obtained before any cancer treatment. DNA of the CDR3: TGTGCCAGCAGCAAAGCGGGGGCGAATGAGCAGTTCTTC. Translating gives CASSKAGANEQFF. Drawing the rest from reference TRBV7-7 and TRBJ2-1, the complete variable domain is GAGVSQSPRYKVTKRGQDVTLRCDPISSHATLYWYQQALGQGPEFLTYFNYEAQPDKSGLPSDRFSAERPEGSISTLTIQRTEQRDSAMYRCASSKAGANEQFFGPGTRLTVL.